The clone carrying this T cell receptor beta chain was seen a few times. Its antigen is not identified. The data belong to a study of response to subunit inactivated influenza vaccine. Findings and limits, study-wide: Few new T cells, the authors suggested, are recruited by each seasonal influenza vaccination.

TCRdb reprocessed the RT-PCR reads via MiXCR and lists one record per CDR3 protein. The sample shows 500,000 to 550,000 distinct CDR3 sequences, approximately 7.6% of them seen only once. The CDR3 contains 16 residues. Looked up from germline, CDR1 is SGHKS and CDR2 is YYEKEE (reference sequence). The ends lost 5 bases at V and 2 bases at J; junction bases unmatched: 7. Sequencing was performed on PBMCs from blood, taken around 25 months after vaccination. V and J are TRBV5-5 and TRBJ2-2, with 9 bases matching TRBD1. The source of this sequence is a man between 50 and 70 years old who received an inactivated influenza vaccine. The DNA for the CDR3 is TGTGCCAGCAGTTCTCGGACAGGGGACAACACCGGGGAGCTGTTTTTT. This encodes CASSSRTGDNTGELFF.